This T cell receptor (beta chain) was sequenced in a study of T cell responses to AZD1222 COVID-19 vaccine. Study summary: Pooling was applied to second doses at about 4 or about 12 weeks.

The CDR3 is 14 amino acids. The ends lost 6 bases at V and 6 bases at J; junction bases unmatched: 5. Germline V gives CDR1 MRHNA, CDR2 SNTAGT. The method was immunoSEQ multiplex PCR; TCRdb's version includes in-frame clones alone and lacks a portion of them. In the table there are about 190,000 clones, 85% to 95% of which are singletons. Sequenced here: peripheral blood, sampled on day 0 of AZD1222 vaccination. V is TRBV6-4 and J is TRBJ1-6, with 7 bases that match TRBD1. The TCR sequence derives from an adult in good health. CDR3 region: CASSQGTANSPLHF. The CDR3 nucleotides are TGTGCCAGCAGCCAAGGGACAGCTAATTCACCCCTCCACTTT.